The clone carrying this T cell receptor beta chain showed up many times. This sample was taken from a study of T cells after yellow fever vaccination. Losses at the gene ends were 9 bases for V and 2 bases for J; bases not matched to a gene: 10. Germline loops: CDR1 MNHEY, CDR2 SMNVEV (reference sequence). This CDR3 contains 14 residues. In TCRdb, the 5' RACE reads were re-called with MiXCR into one record per CDR3 protein. The sample holds 70,000 to 80,000 distinct CDR3 sequences, roughly 7% seen once. The sample was CD8+ T cells sorted from PBMCs, taken more than 8 days after the first yellow fever vaccination. The sequence was collected from a man aged 18 to 29 who received the YFV17D yellow fever vaccine. V is TRBV27 and J is TRBJ2-7, with 7 bases lining up with TRBD1. The CDR3 protein is CASRQGGSPYEQYF. CDR3 nucleotide sequence: TGTGCCAGTCGACAGGGCGGGTCCCCCTACGAGCAGTACTTC.